A selection of T cell receptor beta chains follows, all from one sample in a study of shared clonotypes between healthy human individuals. The assay was immunoSEQ multiplex PCR, and TCRdb's table has in-frame clones only and misses some. The sample has 780,000 or so clones; 72% are singletons. The sample taken for sequencing was memory CD4+ T cells sorted from blood. The source is a woman aged 25-40 years in good health. Both conserved end residues are part of each CDR3. D genes are given only for firm matches. Only part of the rows carry a size: once, few, many, or a class if the clone is expanded.

CDR3: CASSMSGTDYNEQFF
DNA: TGTGCCAGCAGCATGAGCGGGACAGACTACAATGAGCAGTTCTTC
size: -
V: TRBV2
J: TRBJ2-1
D: -

CDR3: CASSFSGAGNIQYF
DNA: TGTGCCAGCAGTTTTTCGGGGGCTGGAAACATTCAGTACTTC
size: -
V: TRBV27
J: TRBJ2-4
D: -

CDR3: CASREGLAEGEQYF
DNA: TGTGCCAGCAGGGAGGGGCTAGCGGAGGGCGAGCAGTACTTC
size: -
V: TRBV25-1
J: TRBJ2-7
D: TRBD2

CDR3: CASSKGSRDLYGYTF
DNA: TGCGCCAGCAGCAAAGGATCCAGGGACCTCTATGGCTACACCTTC
size: -
V: TRBV4-1
J: TRBJ1-2
D: -

CDR3: CASTGAGVEPQHF
DNA: TGTGCCAGTACCGGGGCAGGGGTGGAGCCCCAGCATTTT
size: -
V: TRBV2
J: TRBJ1-5
D: -

CDR3: CASRAGGNYGYTF
DNA: TGTGCCAGCAGGGCTGGGGGCAACTATGGCTACACCTTC
size: -
V: TRBV28
J: TRBJ1-2
D: -

CDR3: CASSLPSRGDIQYF
DNA: TGCGCCAGCAGCTTGCCCAGCCGTGGCGACATTCAGTACTTC
size: -
V: TRBV5-1
J: TRBJ2-4
D: -

CDR3: CASSSGATYGYTF
DNA: TGTGCCAGCAGTTCGGGGGCTACCTATGGCTACACCTTC
size: -
V: TRBV28
J: TRBJ1-2
D: -

CDR3: CASSGLSGQETQYF
DNA: TGTGCCAGCAGCGGATTGAGCGGACAAGAGACCCAGTACTTC
size: few
V: TRBV5-6
J: TRBJ2-5
D: -

CDR3: CASSLDRFREQYF
DNA: TGTGCCAGCAGCTTAGACAGGTTTCGGGAGCAGTACTTC
size: -
V: TRBV7-8
J: TRBJ2-7
D: -

CDR3: CASGRATEEPQHF
DNA: TGTGCCAGTGGGCGGGCCACTGAGGAGCCCCAGCATTTT
size: -
V: TRBV19
J: TRBJ1-5
D: -

CDR3: CASSRGQGVSSNEKLFF
DNA: TGCGCCAGCAGCCGGGGACAGGGGGTTTCATCTAATGAAAAACTGTTTTTT
size: -
V: TRBV4-1
J: TRBJ1-4
D: TRBD1

CDR3: CASSRSGTVNEKLFF
DNA: TGTGCCAGCAGCCGTTCCGGGACAGTTAATGAAAAACTGTTTTTT
size: once
V: TRBV16
J: TRBJ1-4
D: TRBD1

CDR3: CASGVGGTYNEQFF
DNA: TGTGCCAGCGGGGTAGGGGGGACCTACAATGAGCAGTTCTTC
size: -
V: TRBV7-2
J: TRBJ2-1
D: -

CDR3: CASSPGNSGTDTQYF
DNA: TGTGCCAGCTCACCAGGGAATAGTGGCACAGATACGCAGTATTTT
size: -
V: TRBV18
J: TRBJ2-3
D: -

CDR3: CASSLVDSYSYEQYF
DNA: TGCGCCAGCAGCTTGGTAGACTCTTACTCCTACGAGCAGTACTTC
size: few
V: TRBV5-1
J: TRBJ2-7
D: -

CDR3: CASLRGYAQETQYF
DNA: TGTGCCAGCCTGAGGGGGTATGCCCAAGAGACCCAGTACTTC
size: -
V: TRBV28
J: TRBJ2-5
D: -

CDR3: CASSRAAGGETQYF
DNA: TGTGCCAGCAGCCGAGCGGCTGGGGGGGAGACCCAGTACTTC
size: -
V: TRBV7-9
J: TRBJ2-5
D: -

CDR3: CASSSIHRGPYEQYF
DNA: TGTGCCAGCAGTTCAATTCACAGAGGGCCCTACGAGCAGTACTTC
size: once
V: TRBV28
J: TRBJ2-7
D: -

CDR3: CASSLDRQAGANVLTF
DNA: TGTGCCAGCAGCTTAGATCGGCAGGCTGGGGCCAACGTCCTGACTTTC
size: -
V: TRBV11-2
J: TRBJ2-6
D: -

CDR3: CASSLDQSGSSYNEQFF
DNA: TGTGCCAGCAGCTTAGATCAAAGCGGGAGCTCCTACAATGAGCAGTTCTTC
size: -
V: TRBV11-3
J: TRBJ2-1
D: TRBD2

CDR3: CASSPRTSSNEQFF
DNA: TGTGCCAGCAGTCCGCGGACTAGCAGCAATGAGCAGTTCTTC
size: once
V: TRBV27
J: TRBJ2-1
D: TRBD2

CDR3: CASSLQSSGVYNEQFF
DNA: TGTGCCAGCAGCTTGCAGTCTAGCGGGGTGTACAATGAGCAGTTCTTC
size: -
V: TRBV5-4
J: TRBJ2-1
D: TRBD2

CDR3: CSVGGTASGENIQYF
DNA: TGCAGCGTAGGGGGGACAGCCTCCGGGGAAAACATTCAGTACTTC
size: few
V: TRBV29-1
J: TRBJ2-4
D: -

CDR3: CASSPQGAGDQPQHF
DNA: TGTGCCAGCAGCCCACAGGGGGCGGGGGATCAGCCCCAGCATTTT
size: -
V: TRBV7-9
J: TRBJ1-5
D: TRBD1

CDR3: CASSPAEGAVNTEAFF
DNA: TGTGCCAGCTCACCAGCGGAGGGGGCAGTGAACACTGAAGCTTTCTTT
size: -
V: TRBV18
J: TRBJ1-1
D: TRBD1

CDR3: CASSIEWGNRDRLGRAAQPQHF
DNA: TGTGCCAGTAGTATAGAGTGGGGGAACCGGGACAGGTTAGGAAGGGCAGCTCAGCCCCAGCATTTT
size: -
V: TRBV19
J: TRBJ1-5
D: TRBD1

CDR3: CASSEVDGTTNEKLFF
DNA: TGCGCCAGCAGTGAAGTCGACGGGACAACTAATGAAAAACTGTTTTTT
size: few
V: TRBV10-1
J: TRBJ1-4
D: -

CDR3: CASSRGQVGANQPQHF
DNA: TGCGCCAGCAGCCGAGGACAGGTTGGTGCCAATCAGCCCCAGCATTTT
size: few
V: TRBV4-1
J: TRBJ1-5
D: TRBD1

CDR3: CASSISGSKMVEQFF
DNA: TGTGCCAGTAGTATCTCCGGGAGTAAAATGGTTGAGCAGTTCTTC
size: -
V: TRBV19
J: TRBJ2-1
D: -

CDR3: CASSVLSASNQPQHF
DNA: TGTGCCAGCAGTGTACTCTCAGCGAGCAATCAGCCCCAGCATTTT
size: -
V: TRBV2
J: TRBJ1-5
D: -

CDR3: CASSPREPTETQYF
DNA: TGTGCCAGCAGCCCTCGAGAGCCGACGGAGACCCAGTACTTC
size: -
V: TRBV5-4
J: TRBJ2-5
D: -

CDR3: CASSLEGGIPTDTQYF
DNA: TGTGCCAGCAGCTTGGAAGGCGGGATCCCCACAGATACGCAGTATTTT
size: -
V: TRBV5-4
J: TRBJ2-3
D: -